One and the same sample provided the 17 T cell receptor beta chains below, sequenced in a study of blood T cell repertoires in COVID-19. Only in-frame clones appear in the TCRdb table, and some are missing; sequencing was by immunoSEQ multiplex PCR. The data show 200,000 to 250,000 clones, 80% to 85% seen once. Material for sequencing was PBMCs or T cells enriched from blood (not recorded which). The receptor source for this set is a woman aged 50 to 65 with acute COVID-19.

The V and J genes are TRBV10-3 and TRBJ2-5, with TRBD1 identical over 9 bases. Losses at the gene ends were 3 bases for V and 5 bases for J; bases not matched to a gene: 4. The CDR3 extends over 14 amino acids. Germline V gene data show CDR1 as ENHRY and CDR2 as SYGVKD. The DNA for the CDR3 is TGTGCCATCAGTGAAGGACAGGGGACCGAGACCCAGTACTTC. It specifies CAISEGQGTETQYF.

Many counts were recorded for this clone. V is TRBV29-1 and J is TRBJ1-2, with 10 positions matching TRBD1. Germline V lookup: CDR1 SQVTM, CDR2 ANQGSEA. V gave up 6 bases and J gave up 7 bases; unmatched junction bases: 8. The CDR3 is made up of 13 amino acids. The CDR3 DNA sequence: TGCAGCGTAACCGGGACAGGGGTTCGTGGCTACACCTTC. This gives the protein CSVTGTGVRGYTF.

A few counts support this clone. The rearrangement uses TRBV10-2 and TRBJ1-2; D remains ambiguous. Trimming stripped 5 bases from V and 2 bases from J, with 6 bases between. Germline lookup yields CDR1 WSHSY and CDR2 SAAADI. The CDR3 covers 12 residues. CDR3 DNA sequence: TGCGCCAGCAGTACGGGGAACTATGGCTACACCTTC. Translation: CASSTGNYGYTF.

The chain combines TRBV7-6 with TRBJ2-1, with D tentatively TRBD1 (6 bases). Germline assignment: CDR1 SGHVS and CDR2 FNYEAQ. The CDR3 loop spans 17 amino acids. V lost 4 bases to trimming and J lost 7 bases, with 23 bases between them. CDR3 loop: CASSSSRPSQGMNEQFF. CDR3 nucleotides: TGTGCCAGCAGCTCATCGAGGCCCAGTCAGGGGATGAATGAGCAGTTCTTC.

The chain has TRBV7-2 and TRBJ1-1; D unclear. Germline assignment: CDR1 SGHTA and CDR2 FQGNSA. This CDR3 contains 11 residues. V was cut by 1 base and J by 10 bases, with 7 bases left in between. The CDR3 reads CASSLDPVAFF. CDR3 in DNA: TGTGCCAGCAGCTTAGATCCCGTAGCTTTCTTT.

V is TRBV19 and J is TRBJ1-5; D gene uncertain. The CDR3 length is 16 residues. The V end lost 3 bases, the J end lost 5 bases, and 17 bases lay between the germline ends. Germline V gene lookup returns CDR1 LNHDA and CDR2 SQIVND (reference sequence). The CDR3: CASSMGAGFLDQPQHF. In DNA, the CDR3 is TGTGCCAGTAGTATGGGCGCGGGATTTTTAGATCAGCCCCAGCATTTT.

This rearrangement joins TRBV27 to TRBJ2-5; the match to TRBD1 covers 11 bases. V lost 3 bases, J lost 2 bases, and 2 bases stayed unmatched. In germline, CDR1 is MNHEY, CDR2 SMNVEV (reference sequence). This CDR3 comprises 15 residues. The CDR3 spells CASSLGQGVQETQYF. The CDR3, as DNA: TGTGCCAGCAGTTTGGGACAGGGGGTGCAAGAGACCCAGTACTTC.

This clone appeared a single time. The CDR3 DNA reads TGTGCCAGCAGTGAAGGTTTGGGGGGAGAACAGCCCCAGCATTTT. It translates to CASSEGLGGEQPQHF. The rearrangement uses TRBV6-1 and TRBJ1-5, with D perhaps TRBD1 (5 bases). V shed 1 base and J shed 7 bases, with 14 bases lying between them. From germline, CDR1 is MNHNS and CDR2 SASEGT. This CDR3 contains 15 residues.

The rearrangement links TRBV14 to TRBJ2-3, with 7 bases matching TRBD2. V was pared by 3 bases and J by 0 bases, with 6 bases of the junction left unmatched. CDR3 length equals 16 residues. Germline CDR1 SGHDN, CDR2 FVKESK. The CDR3 loop is CASSQGLAASTDTQYF. The CDR3 DNA reads TGTGCCAGCAGCCAGGGTCTAGCGGCTAGCACAGATACGCAGTATTTT. Drawing the rest from reference TRBV14 and TRBJ2-3, the complete variable domain is EAGVTQFPSHSVIEKGQTVTLRCDPISGHDNLYWYRRVMGKEIKFLLHFVKESKQDESGMPNNRFLAERTGGTYSTLKVQPAELEDSGVYFCASSQGLAASTDTQYFGPGTRLTVL.

V gene TRBV6-2 or TRBV6-3 combines with J gene TRBJ1-5; possible D gene TRBD1, 5 bases. CDR3 length: 15 amino acids. Germline V gene lookup returns CDR1 MNHEY and CDR2 SVGEGT. Trimming cost V 3 bases and J 3 bases, with 12 bases left between them. CDR3 sequence: CASSYPGLSNQPQHF. DNA of the CDR3: TGTGCCAGCAGTTATCCAGGGCTTTCCAATCAGCCCCAGCATTTT.

This chain connects TRBV7-8 to TRBJ1-1; 8 bases align to TRBD1. J gave up 6 bases and V 5 bases, and 14 bases lay outside the gene matches. Germline V gives CDR1 SGHVS, CDR2 FQNEAQ. This CDR3 region has 16 residues. The CDR3 nucleotides read TGTGCCAGCAGCCCAGATGGGGCAGGGGGCAGGGCTGAAGCTTTCTTT. Protein: CASSPDGAGGRAEAFF.

The chain combines TRBV11-3 with TRBJ1-4, with 7 bases that match TRBD1. V shed 5 bases and J 5 bases; nucleotides not matched to a gene: 8. Germline CDR1 SGHNT, CDR2 YENEEA. The CDR3 loop spans 15 amino acids. CDR3 region: CASSPRGQQNEKLFF. The CDR3 nucleotides read TGTGCCAGCAGCCCCCGGGGACAGCAGAATGAAAAACTGTTTTTT.

The chain couples TRBV11-2 to TRBJ2-7; weak D call: TRBD1 (5 bases). This CDR3 spans 13 amino acids. V shed 0 bases and J shed 2 bases, with 5 bases lying between them. Germline loops: CDR1 SGHAT, CDR2 FQNNGV. The CDR3 sequence: CASSLEGPYEQYF. CDR3 coding DNA: TGTGCCAGCAGCTTAGAGGGGCCCTACGAGCAGTACTTC.

V usage is TRBV7-9 and J usage is TRBJ2-5; 9 nucleotides line up with TRBD1. The J segment lost 4 bases and the V segment lost 5 bases, leaving 2 bases of the junction unmatched. The CDR3 is made up of 13 amino acids. The germline V gene has CDR1 SEHNR and CDR2 FQNEAQ (reference sequence). The CDR3, as DNA: TGTGCCAGCAGCCCGGGACAGGGAGAGACCCAGTACTTC. Amino acids: CASSPGQGETQYF.

CDR3 loop: CASSSRGGVDEKLFF. DNA for the CDR3: TGTGCCAGCAGCTCCCGTGGAGGGGTGGATGAAAAACTGTTTTTT. V usage is TRBV28 and J usage is TRBJ1-4; tentatively, D is TRBD1 (5 bases). The CDR3 has 15 residues. Trimming stripped 6 bases from V and 6 bases from J, with 17 bases between. Per the germline V gene, CDR1 is MDHEN and CDR2 is SYDVKM.

V and J are TRBV28 and TRBJ1-1; TRBD1 matches 8 bases. V dropped 10 bases and J dropped 0; count of bases not matched to a gene: 4. The CDR3 sequence is 13 residues long. The V gene's germline CDR1 is MDHEN and CDR2 SYDVKM. The CDR3: CATQGALNTEAFF. As DNA, the CDR3 is TGTGCCACGCAGGGGGCCCTGAACACTGAAGCTTTCTTT.

The V gene is TRBV7-2, the J gene TRBJ2-3; tentative D call: TRBD2 (7 bases). Trimming stripped 4 bases from V and 2 bases from J, with 16 bases between. Germline-derived CDR1 and CDR2 are SGHTA and FQGNSA. The CDR3 is 16 amino acids. CDR3 loop: CASSSIGGGSTDTQYF. CDR3 sequence (DNA): TGTGCCAGCAGCTCCATAGGGGGGGGTTCCACAGATACGCAGTATTTT.